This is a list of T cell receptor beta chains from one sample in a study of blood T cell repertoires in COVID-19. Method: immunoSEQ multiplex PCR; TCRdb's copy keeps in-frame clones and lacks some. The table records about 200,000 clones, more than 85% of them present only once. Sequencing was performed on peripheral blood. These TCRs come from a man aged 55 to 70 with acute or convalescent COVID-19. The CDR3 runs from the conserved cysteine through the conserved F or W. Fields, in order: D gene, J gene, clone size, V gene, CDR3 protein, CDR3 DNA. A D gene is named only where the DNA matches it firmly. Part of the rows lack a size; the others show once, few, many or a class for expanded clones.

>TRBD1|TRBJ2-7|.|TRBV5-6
CASSSLAGGPYEQYF
TGTGCCAGCAGCTCCTTGGCAGGGGGCCCCTACGAGCAGTACTTC
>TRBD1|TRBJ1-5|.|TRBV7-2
CASGQGNNQPQHF
TGTGCCAGCGGACAGGGGAACAATCAGCCCCAGCATTTT
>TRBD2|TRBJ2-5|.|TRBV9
CASSGGAGLAGETQYF
TGTGCCAGCAGCGGAGGGGCCGGACTAGCGGGGGAGACCCAGTACTTC
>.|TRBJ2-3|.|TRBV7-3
CASSPGLPGDTQYF
TGTGCCAGCAGCCCAGGGCTCCCAGGGGATACGCAGTATTTT
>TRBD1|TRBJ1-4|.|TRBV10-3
CAISSTGGSEKLFF
TGTGCCATCAGCTCGACAGGGGGCAGTGAAAAACTGTTTTTT
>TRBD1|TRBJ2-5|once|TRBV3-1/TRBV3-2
CASSPSDRPRGPQETQYF
TGTGCCAGCAGCCCGTCGGACAGGCCCCGCGGCCCCCAAGAGACCCAGTACTTC
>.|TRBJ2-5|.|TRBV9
CASSAPTRPETQYF
TGTGCCAGCAGCGCCCCGACTAGACCAGAGACCCAGTACTTC
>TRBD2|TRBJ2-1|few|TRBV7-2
CASSFRGGSYNEQFF
TGTGCCAGCAGCTTCCGGGGGGGCTCCTACAATGAGCAGTTCTTC
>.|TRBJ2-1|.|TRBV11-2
CASSLRSGRPNEQFF
TGTGCCAGCAGCTTACGGTCAGGGAGGCCGAATGAGCAGTTCTTC
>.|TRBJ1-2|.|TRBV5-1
CASSFKAGDPVGYTF
TGCGCCAGCAGCTTTAAGGCAGGGGATCCCGTTGGCTACACCTTC
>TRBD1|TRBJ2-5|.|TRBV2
CASRMDRGTNQETQYF
TGTGCCAGCAGGATGGACAGGGGAACCAACCAAGAGACCCAGTACTTC
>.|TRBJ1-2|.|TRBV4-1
CASSQAEQTNYGYTF
TGCGCCAGCAGCCAAGCGGAACAGACGAACTATGGCTACACCTTC
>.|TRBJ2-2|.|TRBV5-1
CASSLELQGPGELFF
TGCGCCAGCAGCTTAGAACTGCAGGGCCCCGGGGAGCTGTTTTTT
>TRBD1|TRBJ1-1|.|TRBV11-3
CASSTRQGQAFF
TGTGCCAGCAGCACCCGACAGGGGCAAGCTTTCTTT
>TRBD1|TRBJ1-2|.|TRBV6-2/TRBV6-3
CASSYPSGTGLEDGYTF
TGTGCCAGCAGTTACCCCTCCGGGACAGGGCTCGAGGATGGCTACACCTTC
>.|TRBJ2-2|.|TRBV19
CASSIGGAVTGELFF
TGTGCCAGTAGTATCGGAGGGGCGGTCACCGGGGAGCTGTTTTTT
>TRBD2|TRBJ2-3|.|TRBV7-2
CASSSHGLAGVSTDTQYF
TGTGCCAGCAGCTCCCACGGGCTAGCGGGGGTAAGCACAGATACGCAGTATTTT
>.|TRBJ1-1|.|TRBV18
CASSPTRTKSDTEAFF
TGTGCCAGCTCACCCACACGGACAAAATCGGACACTGAAGCTTTCTTT
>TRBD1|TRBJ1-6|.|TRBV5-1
CASSSSTGLNSPLHF
TGCGCCAGCAGCTCTTCGACAGGGCTTAATTCACCCCTCCACTTT
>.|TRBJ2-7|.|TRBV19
CASSIRGIAYEQYF
TGTGCCAGTAGTATAAGAGGGATCGCCTACGAGCAGTACTTC
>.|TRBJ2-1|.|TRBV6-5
CASTNPRGNNEQFF
TGTGCCAGCACCAACCCCCGGGGGAACAATGAGCAGTTCTTC
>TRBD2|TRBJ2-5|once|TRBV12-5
CASGLVVSGGGETQYF
TGTGCTAGTGGTTTGGTAGTCAGCGGGGGTGGGGAGACCCAGTACTTC
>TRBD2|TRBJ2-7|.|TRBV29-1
CSGGGVYEQYF
TGCAGCGGGGGAGGGGTTTACGAGCAGTACTTC
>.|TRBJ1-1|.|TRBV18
CASSPPRAVNTEAFF
TGTGCCAGCTCACCACCGAGGGCGGTGAACACTGAAGCTTTCTTT
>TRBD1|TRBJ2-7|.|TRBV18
CASSPDRLTDEQYF
TGTGCCAGCTCACCGGACAGGCTTACGGACGAGCAGTACTTC
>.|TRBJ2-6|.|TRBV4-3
CASSQDPAGAGANVLTF
TGCGCCAGCAGCCAAGATCCCGCCGGGGCTGGGGCCAACGTCCTGACTTTC